Below, one T cell receptor (beta chain) is given with its context. Data came from immunoSEQ multiplex PCR; TCRdb stores just in-frame clones and leaves some out. Among 40,000 to 50,000 clones listed, 90% were seen once. The CDR3 is 14 amino acids. After removal of 6 bases from V and 4 bases from J, the junction contained 8 bases not matched to a gene. Germline V CDR1 and CDR2: MNHEY, SMNVEV (reference sequence). The data originate from a study of T cell changes during pregnancy in multiple sclerosis. The chain recombines TRBV27 with TRBJ2-5; 7 bases are a match to TRBD1. The receptor was isolated from a female donor with multiple sclerosis, enrolled in a pregnancy study. The sample was CD8+ T cells from peripheral blood mononuclear cells, taken in the first trimester of pregnancy. Here the CDR3 reads CASRMGQFIETQYF. CDR3 nucleotide sequence: TGTGCCAGCAGAATGGGACAGTTCATAGAGACCCAGTACTTC.